The next 10 T cell receptor beta chains were all read from a single sample in a study of cytomegalovirus exposure and HLA in healthy donors. Amplification used 60 Vbeta primers and 13 Jbeta primers. This table comes from immunoSEQ multiplex PCR, and its TCRdb copy is limited to in-frame clones, with some not included. The top ten hold about 9.9% of the sample, which has under 200,000 clones, 80% seen once. Sequencing was performed on PBMCs. The receptors here all came from a man younger than 35 in good health and CMV-seropositive.

The chain links TRBV5-1 to TRBJ2-5; 8 bases align to TRBD2. With 2 bases clipped from V and 4 bases from J, the junction kept 7 bases outside the gene matches. Germline V gene sequence: CDR1 SGHRS, CDR2 YFSETQ. This CDR3 region has 15 residues. In nucleotides, the CDR3 is TGCGCCAGCAGCTTCCACGGGAGGGAACGAGAGACCCAGTACTTC. Translating gives CASSFHGRERETQYF.

On this clone itself: Its ends do not fully match the called genes, so a read error is possible. The rearrangement joins TRBV19 to TRBJ2-6; D may be TRBD2 (6 bases). CDR3 size: 19 residues. CDR1 and CDR2 from the germline V gene are LNHDA and SQIVND (reference sequence). CDR3 loop: CASTLTGGRVNSGANGLTF. The CDR3 DNA is TGTGCCAGTACCCTGACCGGGGGTAGGGTTAACTCTGGGGCCAACGGCCTGACTTTC.

This chain's CDR3 is CASSTHTGDNYGYTF. In nucleotides, the CDR3 is TGTGCCAGCAGTACGCATACAGGAGACAACTATGGCTACACCTTC. J is TRBJ1-2 and V is TRBV27, with D perhaps TRBD1 (5 bases). From germline, CDR1 is MNHEY and CDR2 SMNVEV (reference sequence). The V end lost 5 bases, the J end lost 2 bases, and 15 bases lay between the germline ends. The CDR3 has 15 amino acids.

The gene calls are TRBV5-1 and TRBJ1-2; possibly TRBD1 for D (6 bases). Germline V gene lookup returns CDR1 SGHRS and CDR2 YFSETQ. V was trimmed by 4 bases and J by 4 bases, leaving 20 bases between them. This CDR3 spans 16 amino acids. This chain's CDR3 is CASSKETTWTAYGYTF. In DNA form, the CDR3 reads TGCGCCAGCAGCAAAGAGACAACATGGACAGCCTATGGCTACACCTTC.

V gene TRBV25-1 combines with J gene TRBJ1-3; weak D call: TRBD1 (6 bases). CDR1 and CDR2 (germline): MGHDK, SYGVNS. V lost 3 bases to trimming and J lost 0 bases, with 15 bases between them. CDR3 length: 17 residues. Written as DNA, the CDR3 is TGTGCCAGCAGTGACAACAGGGAGTTGAACTCTGGAAACACCATATATTTT. The encoded protein is CASSDNRELNSGNTIYF.

This chain uses TRBV6-5 with TRBJ1-1; D call uncertain. The CDR3 runs 14 residues. Germline lookup yields CDR1 MNHEY and CDR2 SVGAGI. V was trimmed by 6 bases and J by 6 bases, leaving 17 bases between them. The CDR3 bases are TGTGCCAGCAGATCCGAGGCGTTACGCTCTGAAGCTTTCTTT. It translates to CASRSEALRSEAFF.

This clone was detected a few times. The chain couples TRBV2 to TRBJ2-6; D ambiguous. The CDR3 length is 14 residues. The V gene lost 7 bases and the J gene lost 0 bases, with 7 bases spanning the gap. CDR1 is SNHLY, CDR2 FYNNEI, per germline. CDR3 protein: CASTRTSGANVLTF. The CDR3 bases are TGTGCCAGCACTAGAACCTCTGGGGCCAACGTCCTGACTTTC.

This sequence joins TRBV30 and TRBJ1-2; tentative D call: TRBD1 (6 bases). The CDR3 sequence is 11 residues long. Trimming stripped 1 base from V and 13 bases from J, with 13 bases between. CDR1 is GTSNPN, CDR2 SVGIG, per germline (reference sequence). Here the CDR3 DNA reads TGTGCCTGGAGTGAGGGGGGGGTGTGCACCTTC. Its protein product is CAWSEGGVCTF.

The V and J genes are TRBV27 and TRBJ1-3, with D perhaps matching TRBD1 (6 bases). Trimming removed 5 bases from V and 0 bases from J, with 20 bases in between. The CDR3 is 18 residues long. Germline CDR1 is MNHEY and CDR2 is SMNVEV (reference sequence). In nucleotides, the CDR3 is TGTGCCAGCAGTCGGCAGGGCGGGGGACAAATCTCTGGAAACACCATATATTTT. Translation gives CASSRQGGGQISGNTIYF.

The chain uses TRBV2 and TRBJ2-5; 11 bases agree with TRBD1. The J call could be wrong; TRBJ2-7 is a better fit for the DNA end. This CDR3 is 14 amino acids long. Germline CDR1 is SNHLY and CDR2 is FYNNEI. The CDR3 nucleotides are TGTGCCAGCACCGGGACAGGGGGGTCCTACGAGCAGTACTTC. Encoded protein: CASTGTGGSYEQYF.